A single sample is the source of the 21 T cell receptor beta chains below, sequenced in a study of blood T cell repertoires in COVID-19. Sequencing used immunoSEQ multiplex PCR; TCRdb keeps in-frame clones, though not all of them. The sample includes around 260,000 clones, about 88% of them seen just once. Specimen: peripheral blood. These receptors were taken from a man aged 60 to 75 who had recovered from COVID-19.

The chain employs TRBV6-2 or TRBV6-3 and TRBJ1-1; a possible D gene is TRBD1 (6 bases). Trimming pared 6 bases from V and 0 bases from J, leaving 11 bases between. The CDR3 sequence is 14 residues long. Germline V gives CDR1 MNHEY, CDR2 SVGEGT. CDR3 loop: CASSPQGMNTEAFF. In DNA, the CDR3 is TGTGCCAGCAGCCCACAGGGCATGAACACTGAAGCTTTCTTT.

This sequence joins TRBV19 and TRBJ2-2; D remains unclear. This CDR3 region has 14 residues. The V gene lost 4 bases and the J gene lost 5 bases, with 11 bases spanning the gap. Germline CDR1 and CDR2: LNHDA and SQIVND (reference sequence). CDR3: CASSTQVQTGELFF. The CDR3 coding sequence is TGTGCCAGTAGTACTCAGGTTCAAACCGGGGAGCTGTTTTTT.

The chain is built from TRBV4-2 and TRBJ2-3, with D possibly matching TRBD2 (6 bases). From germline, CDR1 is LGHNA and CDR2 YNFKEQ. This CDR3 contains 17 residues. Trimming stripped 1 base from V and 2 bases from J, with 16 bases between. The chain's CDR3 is CASSQALRGSNTDTQYF. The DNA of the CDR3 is TGTGCCAGCAGCCAAGCCTTGCGGGGCTCGAACACAGATACGCAGTATTTT.

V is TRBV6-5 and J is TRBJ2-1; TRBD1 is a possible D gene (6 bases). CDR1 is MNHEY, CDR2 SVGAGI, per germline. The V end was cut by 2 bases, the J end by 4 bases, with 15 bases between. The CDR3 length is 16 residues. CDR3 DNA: TGTGCCAGCAGTTACACCGGGACACCCAAATACAATGAGCAGTTCTTC. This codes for CASSYTGTPKYNEQFF.

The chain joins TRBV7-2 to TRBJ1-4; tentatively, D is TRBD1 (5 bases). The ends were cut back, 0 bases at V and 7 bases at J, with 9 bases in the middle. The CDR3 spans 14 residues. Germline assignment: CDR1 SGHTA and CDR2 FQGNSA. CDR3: CASSLAGPSEKLFF. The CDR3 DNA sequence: TGTGCCAGCAGCTTAGCGGGGCCTAGTGAAAAACTGTTTTTT.

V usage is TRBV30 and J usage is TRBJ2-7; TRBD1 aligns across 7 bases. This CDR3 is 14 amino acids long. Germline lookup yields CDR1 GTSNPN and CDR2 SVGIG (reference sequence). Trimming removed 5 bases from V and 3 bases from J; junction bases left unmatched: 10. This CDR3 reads CAWGDRVGIYEQYF. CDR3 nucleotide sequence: TGTGCCTGGGGAGACAGGGTAGGGATCTACGAGCAGTACTTC.

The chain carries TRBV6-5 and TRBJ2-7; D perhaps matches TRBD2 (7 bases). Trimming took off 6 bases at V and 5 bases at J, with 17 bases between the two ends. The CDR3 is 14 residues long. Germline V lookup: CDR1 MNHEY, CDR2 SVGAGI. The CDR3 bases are TGTGCCAGCAGGCTAGGGGGGGATTGGGACGAGCAGTACTTC. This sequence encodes CASRLGGDWDEQYF.

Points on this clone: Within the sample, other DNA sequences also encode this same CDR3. This CDR3 reads CASSIAGTDTQYF. The CDR3 DNA reads as TGTGCCAGTAGTATAGCGGGGACAGATACGCAGTATTTT. This chain joins TRBV19 and TRBJ2-3; the D gene is possibly TRBD2 (5 bases). CDR3 length: 13 residues. The germline gives CDR1 LNHDA, CDR2 SQIVND (reference sequence). V dropped 1 base and J dropped 3 bases, with 5 bases sitting between them.

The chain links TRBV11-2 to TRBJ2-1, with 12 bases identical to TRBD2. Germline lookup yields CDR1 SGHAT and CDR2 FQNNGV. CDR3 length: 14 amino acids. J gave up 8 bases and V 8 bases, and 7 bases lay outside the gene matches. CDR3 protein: CASGLAGGLYEQFF. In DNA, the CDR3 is TGTGCCAGCGGTCTAGCGGGGGGGCTGTATGAGCAGTTCTTC. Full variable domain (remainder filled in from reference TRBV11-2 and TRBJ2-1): EAGVAQSPRYKIIEKRQSVAFWCNPISGHATLYWYQQILGQGPKLLIQFQNNGVVDDSQLPKDRFSAERLKGVDSTLKIQPAKLEDSAVYLCASGLAGGLYEQFFGPGTRLTVL.

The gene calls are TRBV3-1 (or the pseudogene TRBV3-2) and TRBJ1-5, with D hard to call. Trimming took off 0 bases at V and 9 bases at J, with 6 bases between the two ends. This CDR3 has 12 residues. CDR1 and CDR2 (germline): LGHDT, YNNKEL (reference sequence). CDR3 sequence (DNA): TGTGCCAGCAGCCAAGATAGGAGGCCCCAGCATTTT. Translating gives CASSQDRRPQHF.

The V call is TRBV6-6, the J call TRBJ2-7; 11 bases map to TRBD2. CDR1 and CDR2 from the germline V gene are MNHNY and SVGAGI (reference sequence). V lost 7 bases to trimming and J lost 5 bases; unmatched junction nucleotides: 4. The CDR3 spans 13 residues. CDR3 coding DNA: TGTGCCAGCACCTCGACTAGCGGGGACGAGCAGTACTTC. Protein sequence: CASTSTSGDEQYF.

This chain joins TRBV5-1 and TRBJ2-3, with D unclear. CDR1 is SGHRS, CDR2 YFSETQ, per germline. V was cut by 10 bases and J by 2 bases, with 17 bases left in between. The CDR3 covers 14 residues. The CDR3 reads CASHPQALTDTQYF. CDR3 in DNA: TGCGCCTCCCACCCCCAGGCGCTCACAGATACGCAGTATTTT.

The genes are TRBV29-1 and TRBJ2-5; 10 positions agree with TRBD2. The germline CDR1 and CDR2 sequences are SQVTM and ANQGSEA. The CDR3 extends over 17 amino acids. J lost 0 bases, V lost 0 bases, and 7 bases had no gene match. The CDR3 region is CSVEEVTSGTDQETQYF. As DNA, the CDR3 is TGCAGCGTTGAAGAGGTCACTAGCGGGACGGACCAAGAGACCCAGTACTTC.

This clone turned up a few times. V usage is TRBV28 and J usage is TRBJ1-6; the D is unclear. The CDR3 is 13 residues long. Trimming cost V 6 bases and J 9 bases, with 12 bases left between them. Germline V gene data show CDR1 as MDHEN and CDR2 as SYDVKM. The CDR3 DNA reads TGTGCCAGCAGGGTAATGTCGAGTTCACCCCTCCACTTT. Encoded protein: CASRVMSSSPLHF.

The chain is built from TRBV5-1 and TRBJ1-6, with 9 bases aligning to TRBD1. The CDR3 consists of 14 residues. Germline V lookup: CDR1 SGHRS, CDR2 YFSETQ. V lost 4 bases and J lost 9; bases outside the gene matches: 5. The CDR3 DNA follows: TGCGCCAGCAGCGGCGGGACAGGGCTTTCACCCCTCCACTTT. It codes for CASSGGTGLSPLHF.

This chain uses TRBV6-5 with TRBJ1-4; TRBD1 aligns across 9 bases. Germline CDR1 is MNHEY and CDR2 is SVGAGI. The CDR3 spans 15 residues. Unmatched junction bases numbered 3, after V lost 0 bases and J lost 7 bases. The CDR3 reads CASSYSTGGGEKLFF. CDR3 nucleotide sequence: TGTGCCAGCAGTTACTCGACAGGGGGAGGTGAAAAACTGTTTTTT.

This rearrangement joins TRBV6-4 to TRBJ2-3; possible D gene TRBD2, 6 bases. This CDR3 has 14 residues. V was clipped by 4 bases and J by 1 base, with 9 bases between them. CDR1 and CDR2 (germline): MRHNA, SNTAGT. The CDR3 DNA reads TGTGCCAGCAGTGTAGCGGACGGCACAGATACGCAGTATTTT. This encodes CASSVADGTDTQYF.

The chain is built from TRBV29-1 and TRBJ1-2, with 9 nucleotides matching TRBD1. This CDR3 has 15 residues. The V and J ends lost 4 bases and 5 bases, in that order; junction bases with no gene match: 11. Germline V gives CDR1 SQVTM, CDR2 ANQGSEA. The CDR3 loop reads CSVGIWDRDLYGYTF. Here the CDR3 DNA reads TGCAGCGTTGGCATTTGGGACAGGGATCTATATGGCTACACCTTC. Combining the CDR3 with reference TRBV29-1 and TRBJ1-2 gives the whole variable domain SAVISQKPSRDICQRGTSLTIQCQVDSQVTMMFWYRQQPGQSLTLIATANQGSEATYESGFVIDKFPISRPNLTFSTLTVSNMSPEDSSIYLCSVGIWDRDLYGYTFGSGTRLTVV.

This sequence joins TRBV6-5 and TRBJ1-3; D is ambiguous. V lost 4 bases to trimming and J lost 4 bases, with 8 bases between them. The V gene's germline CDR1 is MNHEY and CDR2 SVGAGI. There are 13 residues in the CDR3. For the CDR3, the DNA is TGTGCCAGCAGTTTTACATCCGGAAACACCATATATTTT. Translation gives CASSFTSGNTIYF.

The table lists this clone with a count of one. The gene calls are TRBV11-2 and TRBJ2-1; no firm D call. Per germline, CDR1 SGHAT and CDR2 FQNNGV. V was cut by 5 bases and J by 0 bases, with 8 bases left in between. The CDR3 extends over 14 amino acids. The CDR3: CASSPRSSYNEQFF. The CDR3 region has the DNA TGTGCCAGCAGCCCTCGCAGCTCCTACAATGAGCAGTTCTTC.

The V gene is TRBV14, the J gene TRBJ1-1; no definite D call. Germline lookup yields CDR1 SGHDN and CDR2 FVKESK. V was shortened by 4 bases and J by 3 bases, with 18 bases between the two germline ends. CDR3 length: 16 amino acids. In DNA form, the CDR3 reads TGTGCCAGCAGCCCGAGAGGTGGCCGCCTAGACACTGAAGCTTTCTTT. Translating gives CASSPRGGRLDTEAFF.